This T cell receptor beta chain originates from a study of OX40 agonist ivuxolimab in advanced cancers. Here immunoSEQ multiplex PCR was the method, and the copy in TCRdb shows in-frame clones only, minus some. Among 86,000 or so clones, around 94% were seen once, and the ten largest hold 2.8%. In germline, CDR1 is SQVTM, CDR2 ANQGSEA. The V and J ends lost 5 bases and 0 bases respectively, with 8 bases between them. The CDR3 runs to 13 residues. This clonotype was sampled from an adult with an advanced solid tumor such as melanoma, head and neck, liver or kidney cancer. Sequences were derived from CD4+ or CD8+ T cells sorted from blood, sampled in a trial of the OX40 agonist ivuxolimab. The chain carries TRBV29-1 and TRBJ1-5; no reliable D call. This chain's CDR3 is CSVLSDSNQPQHF. The CDR3 DNA is TGCAGCGTTCTATCGGATAGCAATCAGCCCCAGCATTTT.